This TCR beta chain was found in a study of memory CD8 T cells in hepatitis C reinfection. TCRdb's copy holds only in-frame clones and misses some; the assay was immunoSEQ multiplex PCR. Of about 47,000 clones listed, over 75% were seen once; the top ten hold under 1.5%. Germline loops: CDR1 SGHTS, CDR2 YDEGEE. Losses at the gene ends were 2 bases for V and 0 bases for J; bases not matched to a gene: 14. The CDR3 covers 19 residues. Time point indicated: peak reinfection, 3 to 8 weeks after reinfection detection. Sorted cells were sequenced directly ex vivo without any in vitro expansion. The sequenced material came from naive CD8+ T cells sorted from blood. The chain has TRBV5-8 and TRBJ2-1; 7 nucleotides match TRBD2. This TCR derives from a man aged 18-30 years with hepatitis C virus infection. CDR3 in amino acids: CASSFFEGRVGSSYNEQFF. The CDR3, as DNA: TGTGCCAGCAGCTTTTTTGAGGGGAGGGTTGGAAGCTCCTACAATGAGCAGTTCTTC.